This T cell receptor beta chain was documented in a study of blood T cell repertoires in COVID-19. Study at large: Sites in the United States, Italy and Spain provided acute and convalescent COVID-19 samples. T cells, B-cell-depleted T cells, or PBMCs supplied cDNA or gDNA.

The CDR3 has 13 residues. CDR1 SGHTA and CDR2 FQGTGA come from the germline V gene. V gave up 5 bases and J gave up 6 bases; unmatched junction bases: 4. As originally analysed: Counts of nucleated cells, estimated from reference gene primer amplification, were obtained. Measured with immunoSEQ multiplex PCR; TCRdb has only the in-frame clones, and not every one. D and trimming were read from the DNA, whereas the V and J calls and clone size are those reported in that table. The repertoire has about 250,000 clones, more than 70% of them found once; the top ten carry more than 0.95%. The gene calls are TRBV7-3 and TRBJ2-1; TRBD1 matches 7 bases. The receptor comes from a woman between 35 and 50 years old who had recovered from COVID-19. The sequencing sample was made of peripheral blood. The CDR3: CASSPPGGNEQFF. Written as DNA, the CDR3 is TGTGCCAGCAGCCCACCAGGGGGCAATGAGCAGTTCTTC.